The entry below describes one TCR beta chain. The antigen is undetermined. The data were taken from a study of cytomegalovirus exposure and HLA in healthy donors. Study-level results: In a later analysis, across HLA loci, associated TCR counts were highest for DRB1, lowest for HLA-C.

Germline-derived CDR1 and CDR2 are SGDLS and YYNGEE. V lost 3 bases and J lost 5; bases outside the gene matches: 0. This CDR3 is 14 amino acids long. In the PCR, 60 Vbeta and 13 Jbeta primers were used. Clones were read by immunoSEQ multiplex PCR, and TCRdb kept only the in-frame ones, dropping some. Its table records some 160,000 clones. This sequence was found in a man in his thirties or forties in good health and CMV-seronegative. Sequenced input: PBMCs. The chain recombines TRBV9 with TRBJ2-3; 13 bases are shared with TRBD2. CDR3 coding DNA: TGTGCCAGCAGCGGGACTAGCGGGAGAGATACGCAGTATTTT. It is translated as CASSGTSGRDTQYF.